This T cell receptor beta chain was sequenced for a study of control samples from healthy donors and cancer patients. Method: immunoSEQ multiplex PCR; TCRdb's copy keeps in-frame clones and lacks some. The sample consists of 70,000 to 85,000 clones, 91% of them appearing once. V was clipped by 6 bases and J by 7 bases, with 16 bases between them. Germline V gives CDR1 LGHDT, CDR2 YNNKEL (reference sequence). The CDR3 extends over 15 amino acids. Material: blood. The J gene is TRBJ1-6, the V gene TRBV3-1 (or the pseudogene TRBV3-2); D possibly corresponds to TRBD1 (5 bases). The sequence was obtained from a man aged 45-65 years in good health. The CDR3 here is CASSPRGLMNSPLHF. CDR3 coding DNA: TGTGCCAGCAGTCCTCGGGGACTGATGAATTCACCCCTCCACTTT.